This TCR beta chain derives from a study of T cell responses to AZD1222 COVID-19 vaccine. General study points: Donors were largely white British and mainly female; clonal diversity was possibly underestimated. The span of vaccine-associated CD4 TCRs extended across spike, with dominance at 160-218 and 743-854. Just a handful of AZD1222 recipients were seropositive at baseline. None of the repertoires were sampled until the peak T cell response had passed.

Germline V lookup: CDR1 MNHEY, CDR2 SMNVEV (reference sequence). The ends lost 6 bases at V and 6 bases at J; junction bases unmatched: 10. CDR3 size: 14 residues. A note on this clone: Its matching antigen is unknown.

This table comes from immunoSEQ multiplex PCR, and its TCRdb copy is limited to in-frame clones, with some not included. Of fewer than 180,000 clones in the sample, around 90% are singletons; the top ten hold approximately 3.3%. The genes are TRBV27 and TRBJ2-7; TRBD1 matches at 8 bases. The TCR comes from an adult who received the AZD1222 COVID-19 vaccine. Sequencing used peripheral blood, obtained 28 days after the second AZD1222 dose. The CDR3 region has the DNA TGTGCCAGCAGCCCAGGGGGCCTCCACAGCGAGCAGTACTTC. Its protein product is CASSPGGLHSEQYF.